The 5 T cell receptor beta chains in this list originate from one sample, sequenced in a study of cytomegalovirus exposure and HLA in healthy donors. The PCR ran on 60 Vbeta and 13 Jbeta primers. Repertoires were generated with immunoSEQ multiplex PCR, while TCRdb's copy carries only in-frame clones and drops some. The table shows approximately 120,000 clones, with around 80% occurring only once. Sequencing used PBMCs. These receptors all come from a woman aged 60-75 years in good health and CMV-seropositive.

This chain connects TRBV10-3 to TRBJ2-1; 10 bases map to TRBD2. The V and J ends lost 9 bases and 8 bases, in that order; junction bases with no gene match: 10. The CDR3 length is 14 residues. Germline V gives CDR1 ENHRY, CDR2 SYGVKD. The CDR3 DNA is TGTGCCATTGAATCCGGGACTAGCGTCCATGAGCAGTTCTTC. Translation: CAIESGTSVHEQFF.

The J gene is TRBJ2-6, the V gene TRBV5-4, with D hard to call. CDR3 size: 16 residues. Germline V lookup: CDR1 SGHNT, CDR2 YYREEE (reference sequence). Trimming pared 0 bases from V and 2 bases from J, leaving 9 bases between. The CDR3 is CASSLVWSTGANVLTF. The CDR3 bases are TGTGCCAGCAGCTTGGTTTGGAGCACTGGGGCCAACGTCCTGACTTTC.

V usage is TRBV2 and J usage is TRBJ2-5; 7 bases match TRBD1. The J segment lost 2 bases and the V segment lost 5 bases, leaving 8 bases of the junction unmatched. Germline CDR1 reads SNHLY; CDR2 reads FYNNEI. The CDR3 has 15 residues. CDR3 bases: TGTGCCAGCAGTCTACTAGGGACAGTACAAGAGACCCAGTACTTC. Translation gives CASSLLGTVQETQYF.

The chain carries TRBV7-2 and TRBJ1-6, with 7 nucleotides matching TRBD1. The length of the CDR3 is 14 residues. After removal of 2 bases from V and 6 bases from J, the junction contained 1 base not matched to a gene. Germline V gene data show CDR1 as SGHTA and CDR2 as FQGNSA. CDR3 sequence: CASSLQGGNSPLHF. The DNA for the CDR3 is TGTGCCAGCAGCTTACAGGGGGGTAATTCACCCCTCCACTTT. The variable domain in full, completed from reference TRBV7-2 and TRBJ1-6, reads GAGVSQSPSNKVTEKGKDVELRCDPISGHTALYWYRQSLGQGLEFLIYFQGNSAPDKSGLPSDRFSAERTGGSVSTLTIQRTQQEDSAVYLCASSLQGGNSPLHFGNGTRLTVT.

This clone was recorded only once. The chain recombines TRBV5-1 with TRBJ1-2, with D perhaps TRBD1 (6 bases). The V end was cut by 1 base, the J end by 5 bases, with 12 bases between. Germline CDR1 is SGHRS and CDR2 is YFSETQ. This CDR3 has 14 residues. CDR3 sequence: CASSLSGVEYGYTF. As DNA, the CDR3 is TGCGCCAGCAGCTTGTCAGGGGTAGAATATGGCTACACCTTC.